The 24 T cell receptor beta chains below all came from one sample that was sequenced in a study of CD8 T cells in Susac syndrome (dated by TCRdb to about 2019). Library creation used the immunoSEQ multiplex PCR assay. RNA was extracted using the RNeasy kit, and about 0.5 to 1 ug of the RNA was reverse transcribed with random hexamers. Clones were called with MiXCR by TCRdb after fastp trimmed the public reads at Q25, and only in-frame beta chains were retained. Rows merge per CDR3 protein into single entries with the most common DNA and genes. The sample records about 300,000 distinct CDR3 sequences, about nine tenths of which are singletons. The ten largest make up approximately 0.18% of the sample. Sequencing used CD8+ T cells from PBMCs. These receptors all come from a human donor with multiple sclerosis.

The V call is TRBV7-9, the J call TRBJ1-1; maybe TRBD1 (5 bases). V was cut by 1 base and J by 11 bases, with 23 bases left in between. The CDR3 extends over 16 amino acids. Per germline, CDR1 SEHNR and CDR2 FQNEAQ (reference sequence). In DNA form, the CDR3 reads TGTGCCAGCAGCTTAGAGGCAGGGATTCTGGGGATGATTGCTTTCTTT. The encoded protein is CASSLEAGILGMIAFF.

The chain carries TRBV19 and TRBJ1-1; 9 positions agree with TRBD1. The CDR3 is 14 residues long. V lost 6 bases, J lost 4 bases, and 6 bases stayed unmatched. CDR1 and CDR2 from the germline V gene are LNHDA and SQIVND (reference sequence). CDR3 nucleotide sequence: TGTGCCAGTAGCGGACAGGGGATTTCCACTGAAGCTTTCTTT. Translated: CASSGQGISTEAFF.

The gene calls are TRBV4-3 and TRBJ2-1; D might be TRBD1 (5 bases). The V end lost 0 bases, the J end lost 7 bases, and 10 bases lay between the germline ends. CDR1 and CDR2 from the germline V gene are LGHNA and YSLEER. The CDR3 loop spans 14 amino acids. The CDR3 DNA sequence: TGCGCCAGCAGCCAAGATAAGGGGTCTAATGAGCAGTTCTTC. This translates into CASSQDKGSNEQFF.

This clonotype was detected only a few times. This sequence joins TRBV7-9 and TRBJ2-7; weak D call: TRBD2 (6 bases). With 5 bases removed from V and 3 bases from J, the gap between germline ends came to 11 bases. The CDR3 is made up of 13 amino acids. Germline V gives CDR1 SEHNR, CDR2 FQNEAQ (reference sequence). The CDR3 is CASSPTGSYEQYF. CDR3 sequence (DNA): TGTGCCAGCAGCCCAACCGGGAGCTACGAGCAGTACTTC.

The gene calls are TRBV5-1 and TRBJ2-7; perhaps TRBD2 as D (6 bases). The germline CDR1 and CDR2 sequences are SGHRS and YFSETQ. This CDR3 spans 15 amino acids. V was trimmed by 0 bases and J by 6 bases, leaving 16 bases between them. The CDR3 DNA reads TGCGCCAGCAGCTTGGATGGGGTGACGCGGGGCGAGCAGTACTTC. Its translation: CASSLDGVTRGEQYF. The whole variable domain, filled in from reference TRBV5-1 and TRBJ2-7, reads KAGVTQTPRYLIKTRGQQVTLSCSPISGHRSVSWYQQTPGQGLQFLFEYFSETQRNKGNFPGRFSGRQFSNSRSEMNVSTLELGDSALYLCASSLDGVTRGEQYFGPGTRLTVT.

The chain recombines TRBV6-5 with TRBJ2-1; 7 bases agree with TRBD1. The CDR3 is 15 residues long. The germline gives CDR1 MNHEY, CDR2 SVGAGI. V lost 2 bases, J lost 6 bases, and 7 bases stayed unmatched. CDR3 nucleotide sequence: TGTGCCAGCAGTTACGAGTACAGGGGAGCCAATGAGCAGTTCTTC. As protein: CASSYEYRGANEQFF.

V is TRBV29-1 and J is TRBJ2-2; possible D gene TRBD2, 5 bases. This CDR3 has 12 residues. V was clipped by 5 bases and J by 4 bases, with 8 bases between them. The germline gives CDR1 SQVTM, CDR2 ANQGSEA. The CDR3 spells CSVLLATGELFF. In nucleotides, the CDR3 is TGCAGCGTTCTCCTAGCCACCGGGGAGCTGTTTTTT.

This clonotype was seen a single time. The DNA of the CDR3 is TGTGCCAGCACCTTTAGCCGCGGCGAGAGCTCCTACGAGCAGTACTTC. This encodes CASTFSRGESSYEQYF. The chain couples TRBV7-8 to TRBJ2-7; D ambiguous. Between the trimmed V and J ends, which lost 7 bases and 0 bases, there was a span of 19 bases. The CDR3 sequence is 16 residues long. The germline CDR1 and CDR2 sequences are SGHVS and FQNEAQ.

The V and J genes are TRBV29-1 and TRBJ1-3; D is uncertain. Trimming stripped 7 bases from V and 3 bases from J, with 13 bases between. Germline CDR1 is SQVTM and CDR2 is ANQGSEA. This CDR3 has 13 amino acids. CDR3 protein: CSARIGFGNTIYF. The CDR3 nucleotides are TGCAGCGCTCGTATCGGGTTTGGAAACACCATATATTTT.

The CDR3: CASSYSPQAAYEQYF. The CDR3 DNA follows: TGTGCCAGCAGTTACTCACCACAGGCAGCCTACGAGCAGTACTTC. The chain combines TRBV6-2 or TRBV6-3 with TRBJ2-7; TRBD1 might be the D (5 bases). Looked up from germline, CDR1 is MNHEY and CDR2 is SVGEGT. With 0 bases removed from V and 2 bases from J, the gap between germline ends came to 11 bases. There are 15 residues in the CDR3.

This chain connects TRBV12-3 or TRBV12-4 to TRBJ1-6, with a possible D match to TRBD1 (5 bases). This CDR3 spans 13 amino acids. V was trimmed by 4 bases and J by 9 bases, leaving 10 bases between them. This chain's CDR3 is CASSSSGFSPLHF. The CDR3 DNA is TGTGCCAGCAGTTCCTCAGGGTTTTCACCCCTCCACTTT.

This clonotype occurred a few times. The gene calls are TRBV12-3 or TRBV12-4 and TRBJ2-7, with 11 positions matching TRBD1. V trimming: 5 bases; J trimming: 2 bases; junction bases outside the gene matches: 5. The CDR3 covers 15 residues. The CDR3 here is CASSPSGQGAYEQYF. The CDR3 DNA sequence: TGTGCCAGCAGTCCCTCGGGACAGGGGGCCTACGAGCAGTACTTC.

V and J are TRBV7-9 and TRBJ2-6; D not certain. Trimming pared 5 bases from V and 0 bases from J, leaving 14 bases between. The germline CDR1 and CDR2 sequences are SEHNR and FQNEAQ (reference sequence). CDR3 length: 17 residues. CDR3 in DNA: TGTGCCAGCAGCGCCGCGATTAAGACCTCTGGGGCCAACGTCCTGACTTTC. It is translated as CASSAAIKTSGANVLTF.

This rearrangement joins TRBV5-1 to TRBJ2-7; TRBD2 is a possible D gene (6 bases). V was trimmed by 4 bases and J by 0 bases, leaving 23 bases between them. The CDR3 covers 18 residues. The germline V gene encodes CDR1 SGHRS and CDR2 YFSETQ. The CDR3 loop is CASSPPGVSGLRSYEQYF. As DNA, the CDR3 is TGCGCCAGCAGCCCACCCGGGGTTAGCGGTCTTCGCTCCTACGAGCAGTACTTC.

The chain has TRBV7-2 and TRBJ1-6; D perhaps matches TRBD1 (6 bases). V was cut by 1 base and J by 5 bases, with 12 bases left in between. The germline V gene has CDR1 SGHTA and CDR2 FQGNSA. This CDR3 region has 16 residues. CDR3 nucleotides: TGTGCCAGCAGCTTAGGACTGGGACAACATAATTCACCCCTCCACTTT. This codes for CASSLGLGQHNSPLHF.

In DNA form, the CDR3 reads TGCAGTGCTAGGGGGGTGAGGGGCCGCCACTCCTACGAGCAGTACTTC. It translates to CSARGVRGRHSYEQYF. The rearrangement joins TRBV20-1 to TRBJ2-7; perhaps D is TRBD1 or TRBD2 (5 bases each). The CDR3 spans 16 residues. Trimming removed 3 bases from V and 0 bases from J, with 18 bases in between. Germline V gene lookup returns CDR1 DFQATT and CDR2 SNEGSKA (reference sequence).

The count of this clonotype is one. The V gene is TRBV6-6, the J gene TRBJ2-7; no reliable D call. Trimming shortened V by 5 bases and J by 2 bases, and 16 bases separated the two germline ends. The germline V gene has CDR1 MNHNY and CDR2 SVGAGI (reference sequence). This CDR3 has 15 amino acids. DNA of the CDR3: TGTGCCAGCAGTCGATACTTCGACGGGCCCTACGAGCAGTACTTC. Its protein product is CASSRYFDGPYEQYF.

This chain connects TRBV7-9 to TRBJ2-5, with a possible D match to TRBD1 (5 bases). Germline loops: CDR1 SEHNR, CDR2 FQNEAQ (reference sequence). The CDR3 totals 12 residues. Trimming shortened V by 8 bases and J by 1 base, and 8 bases separated the two germline ends. CDR3 DNA: TGTGCCAGCGGGCAGGGCCAAGAGACCCAGTACTTC. This encodes CASGQGQETQYF.

The rearrangement uses TRBV19 and TRBJ2-7; 7 bases align to TRBD2. Losses at the gene ends were 4 bases for V and 0 bases for J; bases not matched to a gene: 3. Germline V gives CDR1 LNHDA, CDR2 SQIVND (reference sequence). The CDR3 covers 14 residues. CDR3 bases: TGTGCCAGTAGTAGCGGGGGAGGCTCCTACGAGCAGTACTTC. Protein product: CASSSGGGSYEQYF.

The J gene is TRBJ2-3, the V gene TRBV9; D gene uncertain. V was trimmed by 0 bases and J by 6 bases, leaving 8 bases between them. CDR1 and CDR2 (germline): SGDLS, YYNGEE. This CDR3 region has 13 residues. The CDR3 loop is CASSVGLRDTQYF. CDR3 in DNA: TGTGCCAGCAGCGTAGGCTTAAGGGATACGCAGTATTTT.

The CDR3 DNA reads TGCAGTGCCCGGAGAGTCACCGGGGAGCTGTTTTTT. This codes for CSARRVTGELFF. The V gene is TRBV20-1, the J gene TRBJ2-2; D gene uncertain. Trimming stripped 6 bases from V and 4 bases from J, with 9 bases between. The CDR3 covers 12 residues. Germline assignment: CDR1 DFQATT and CDR2 SNEGSKA (reference sequence).

The chain carries TRBV20-1 and TRBJ1-2; D not resolved. The germline gives CDR1 DFQATT, CDR2 SNEGSKA (reference sequence). V was cut by 4 bases and J by 4 bases, with 13 bases left in between. This CDR3 is built from 13 residues. The CDR3 loop is CSAKVLDLYGYTF. CDR3 bases: TGCAGTGCTAAGGTGCTAGACCTCTATGGCTACACCTTC.

V and J are TRBV30 and TRBJ2-3; 7 nucleotides line up with TRBD1. V gave up 4 bases and J gave up 4 bases; unmatched junction bases: 11. The germline V gene has CDR1 GTSNPN and CDR2 SVGIG (reference sequence). This CDR3 spans 15 amino acids. The DNA for the CDR3 is TGTGCCTGGACTATGGTAGGGGGCTGGGCAGATACGCAGTATTTT. Translated: CAWTMVGGWADTQYF.

The chain has TRBV11-1 and TRBJ2-3; 8 positions agree with TRBD1. The CDR3 consists of 15 residues. V lost 5 bases to trimming and J lost 7 bases; unmatched junction nucleotides: 11. Germline V lookup: CDR1 SGHAT, CDR2 FQDESV (reference sequence). The CDR3 DNA follows: TGTGCCAGCAGCCCGGGACAGGAGTTTGTCAATACGCAGTATTTT. Translated: CASSPGQEFVNTQYF.